Listed below are T cell receptor beta chains from one sample, sequenced in a study of T cell clonotyping in hematopoietic cell transplantation. Libraries were prepared by immunoSEQ multiplex PCR; TCRdb keeps only in-frame clonotypes and omits some of them. The sample lists approximately 27,000 clones; 85% to 95% were seen once. Here the sequenced sample was peripheral blood mononuclear cells, taken before stem cell transplant. The source is a man aged 50 to 59 with acute myeloid leukemia. Some clones in this sample may be carry-over from other donors' samples. Each CDR3 is given with its conserved first and last residue. Fields, in order: J gene, D gene, V gene, clone size, CDR3 DNA, CDR3 protein. D genes are given only for firm matches. Clone sizes are given selectively: once, few, many, or a class where the clone is expanded.

TRBJ2-2 NA TRBV11-2 NA TGTGCCAGCAGCTTAAGAGGGGCGCAGGTCATCACCGGGGAGCTGTTTTTT CASSLRGAQVITGELFF
TRBJ1-4 NA TRBV28 NA TGTGCCAGCAGTCTCGGCAGGTTTTCAAATGAAAAACTGTTTTTT CASSLGRFSNEKLFF
TRBJ1-4 TRBD1 TRBV28 NA TGTGCCAGCACCACGACAGGGGTTTTTAAAAAACTGTTTTTT CASTTTGVFKKLFF
TRBJ1-2 NA TRBV28 once TGTGCCAGCAGTTTAGTGGGGTATGGCTACACCTTC CASSLVGYGYTF
TRBJ2-1 NA TRBV19 NA TGTGCCAGTAGTATCGACGGGAGTCCCTACAATGAGCAGTTCTTC CASSIDGSPYNEQFF
TRBJ1-1 NA TRBV11-1 NA TGTGCCAGCAGCTTAGAGCTGAACACTGAAGCTTTCTTT CASSLELNTEAFF
TRBJ1-1 NA TRBV11-3 NA TGTGCCAGCAGCTTAGCAGGGTCCGCTGAAGCTTTCTTT CASSLAGSAEAFF
TRBJ2-1 TRBD2 TRBV20-1 few TGCAGTGCTACTCGGACTAGTCCCCTCTTC CSATRTSPLF
TRBJ2-5 NA TRBV6-6 NA TGTGCCAGCAGTTACTCGAGTGGGTTAGGGGAGACCCAGTACTTC CASSYSSGLGETQYF
TRBJ2-5 TRBD2 TRBV4-1 NA TGCGCCAGCAGCCAAATGTGGCTAGCGGGGGGGCAAGAGACCCAGTACTTC CASSQMWLAGGQETQYF
TRBJ1-4 NA TRBV10-2 NA TGCGCCAGACAGGGAACTAATGAAAAACTGTTTTTT CARQGTNEKLFF
TRBJ1-2 NA TRBV29-1 NA TGCAGCGTTGCCCCTATCGAGGACTATGGCTACACCTTC CSVAPIEDYGYTF
TRBJ2-3 TRBD2 TRBV29-1 once TGCAGCGCCCCGCCCCTAGCGGGAGCTACAGATACGCAGTATTTT CSAPPLAGATDTQYF
TRBJ1-1 NA TRBV7-2 NA TGTGCCAGCATAAACAGGGCGGGGGGCACTGAAGCTTTCTTT CASINRAGGTEAFF
TRBJ2-3 NA TRBV4-3 NA TGCGCCAGCAGCCCTAACAGGGGACTGGCAGATACGCAGTATTTT CASSPNRGLADTQYF
TRBJ2-5 NA TRBV5-1 NA TGCGCCAGCAGCTTCTCCTATTCTCAAGAGACCCAGTACTTC CASSFSYSQETQYF
TRBJ1-1 NA TRBV6-5 NA TGTGCCAGCACGGGCCGGTTCACTGAAGCTTTCTTT CASTGRFTEAFF
TRBJ1-6 NA TRBV2 NA TGTGCCAGCAGTGCCCAGGGTGGCTACTATAATTCACCCCTCCACTTT CASSAQGGYYNSPLHF
TRBJ2-5 NA TRBV7-7 NA TGTGCCAGCAGCTTAGGTCCCACTGGGACCCAGTACTTC CASSLGPTGTQYF
TRBJ2-4 NA TRBV7-2 NA TGTGCCAGCAGCACACGGCGGGGAGCCAAAAACATTCAGTACTTC CASSTRRGAKNIQYF
TRBJ1-1 NA TRBV28 once TGTGCCAGCAGGATACCTTTGGGGGGGCTGACTGAAGCTTTCTTT CASRIPLGGLTEAFF
TRBJ1-5 NA TRBV10-2 NA TGCGCCAGCAGTGAGTCTGATAGCAATCAGCCCCAGCATTTT CASSESDSNQPQHF
TRBJ1-5 TRBD1 TRBV23-1 NA TGCGCCAGCAGTCCCAGGACAGGGATCTTTCAGCCCCAGCATTTT CASSPRTGIFQPQHF
TRBJ2-1 TRBD1 TRBV2 NA TGTGCCAGCAGTGAACTTGGGACAGGGTATAATGAGCAGTTCTTC CASSELGTGYNEQFF
TRBJ2-7 TRBD1 TRBV28 NA TGTGCCAGCATTTCTCCGCAGGGGGCCTACGAGCAGTACTTC CASISPQGAYEQYF
TRBJ1-1 NA TRBV5-1 few TGCGCCAGCAGCTCTGGGGTGAACACTGAAGCTTTCTTT CASSSGVNTEAFF
TRBJ1-4 TRBD1 TRBV6-1 once TGTGCCAGCAGTGCCTCCGGACAGGGTGGTGAAAAACTGTTTTTT CASSASGQGGEKLFF
TRBJ1-2 NA TRBV28 NA TGTGCCAGCACCAACCACCCGCCCCCAGCCAACTATGGCTACACCTTC CASTNHPPPANYGYTF
TRBJ2-2 NA TRBV4-3 NA TGCGCCAGCAGCCGAGGGTCCCCGAACACCGGGGAGCTGTTTTTT CASSRGSPNTGELFF
TRBJ2-3 NA TRBV29-1 NA TGCAGCGTTGAACAGGACCCCAGCACAGATACGCAGTATTTT CSVEQDPSTDTQYF
TRBJ1-4 TRBD1 TRBV7-2 NA TGTGCCAGCAGCTCGACAGGGAATAATGAAAAACTGTTTTTT CASSSTGNNEKLFF
TRBJ2-2 TRBD1 TRBV4-3 NA TGCGCCAGCAGCTTGGACAGGGGGCGCGGCGGGGAGCTGTTTTTT CASSLDRGRGGELFF
TRBJ2-7 NA TRBV5-1 NA TGCGCCAGCAGACCCGACGGCCACGAGCAGTACTTC CASRPDGHEQYF
TRBJ2-7 TRBD1 TRBV14 NA TGTGCCAGCAGCCAGGGACAGCGTGGCCCCTACGAGCAGTACTTC CASSQGQRGPYEQYF
TRBJ2-5 TRBD2 TRBV6-6 NA TGTGCCAGCAGAACCACTAGCGGGAGAGACTGGGAGACCCAGTACTTC CASRTTSGRDWETQYF
TRBJ2-5 NA TRBV30 NA TGTGCCTGCGGAGGCGATGAGACCCAGTACTTC CACGGDETQYF
TRBJ1-4 NA TRBV2 NA TGTGCCAGCAGGGGGCGAGGGGAAAAACTGTTTTTT CASRGRGEKLFF
TRBJ1-6 NA TRBV27 NA TGTGCCACCGGGTGGGGAGGGGGTAATTCACCCCTCCACTTT CATGWGGGNSPLHF
TRBJ2-5 NA TRBV27 NA TGTGCCAGCACAACCCTAACGGCGGGTTACCAAGAGACCCAGTACTTC CASTTLTAGYQETQYF
TRBJ2-3 NA TRBV28 NA TGTGCCAGCAGTTCGCCCGACAGCCACGTTTGGACAGATACGCAGTATTTT CASSSPDSHVWTDTQYF
TRBJ1-1 NA TRBV28 NA TGTGCCAGCAGTCCACCGAACACTGAAGCTTTCTTT CASSPPNTEAFF
TRBJ1-5 NA TRBV28 NA TGTGCCAGCAGTTTGGGAGGACCTGGTCAGCCCCAGCATTTT CASSLGGPGQPQHF
TRBJ2-5 NA TRBV2 NA TGTGCCAGCAGCCGAACTACTAGTGGGGAGACCCAGTACTTC CASSRTTSGETQYF
TRBJ2-7 TRBD1 TRBV11-2 NA TGTGCCAGCAGCCCCCGGACAGGGACCTACGAGCAGTACTTC CASSPRTGTYEQYF
TRBJ1-1 TRBD1 TRBV6-1 NA TGTGCCAGCAGGTGGACAGGGCGGGGTTATGAAGCTTTCTTT CASRWTGRGYEAFF